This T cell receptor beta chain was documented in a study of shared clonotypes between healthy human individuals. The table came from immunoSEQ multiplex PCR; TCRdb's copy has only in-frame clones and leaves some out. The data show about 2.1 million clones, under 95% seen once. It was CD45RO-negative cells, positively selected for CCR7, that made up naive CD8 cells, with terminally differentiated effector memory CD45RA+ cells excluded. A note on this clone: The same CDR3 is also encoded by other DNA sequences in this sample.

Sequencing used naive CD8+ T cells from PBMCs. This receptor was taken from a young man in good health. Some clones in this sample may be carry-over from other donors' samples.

This chain's CDR3 is CASSYGTANYGYTF. In DNA, the CDR3 is TGTGCCAGCAGCTACGGAACCGCTAACTATGGCTACACCTTC. This chain connects TRBV7-9 to TRBJ1-2, with D hard to call. CDR3 length: 14 residues. Trimming shortened V by 4 bases and J by 0 bases, and 9 bases separated the two germline ends. Per germline, CDR1 SEHNR and CDR2 FQNEAQ (reference sequence). Using reference TRBV7-9 and TRBJ1-2 for the parts outside the CDR3, the full variable domain is DTGVSQNPRHKITKRGQNVTFRCDPISEHNRLYWYRQTLGQGPEFLTYFQNEAQLEKSRLLSDRFSAERPKGSFSTLEIQRTEQGDSAMYLCASSYGTANYGYTFGSGTRLTVV.